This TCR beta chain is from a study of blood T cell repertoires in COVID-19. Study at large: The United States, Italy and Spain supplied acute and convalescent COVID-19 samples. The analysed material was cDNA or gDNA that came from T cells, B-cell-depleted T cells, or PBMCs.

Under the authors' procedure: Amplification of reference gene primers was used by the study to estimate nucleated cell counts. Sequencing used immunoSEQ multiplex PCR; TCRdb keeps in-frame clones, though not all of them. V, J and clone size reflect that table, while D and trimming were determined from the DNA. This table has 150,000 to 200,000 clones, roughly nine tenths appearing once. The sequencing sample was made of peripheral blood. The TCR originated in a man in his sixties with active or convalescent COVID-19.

CDR3 sequence: CASSQDLNIGRSYNEQFF. Written as DNA, the CDR3 is TGTGCCAGCAGCCAAGACTTGAACATTGGCCGCAGCTACAATGAGCAGTTCTTC. The chain couples TRBV4-2 to TRBJ2-1; D unclear. There are 18 residues in the CDR3. V was shortened by 0 bases and J by 3 bases, with 18 bases between the two germline ends. Germline assignment: CDR1 LGHNA and CDR2 YNFKEQ.